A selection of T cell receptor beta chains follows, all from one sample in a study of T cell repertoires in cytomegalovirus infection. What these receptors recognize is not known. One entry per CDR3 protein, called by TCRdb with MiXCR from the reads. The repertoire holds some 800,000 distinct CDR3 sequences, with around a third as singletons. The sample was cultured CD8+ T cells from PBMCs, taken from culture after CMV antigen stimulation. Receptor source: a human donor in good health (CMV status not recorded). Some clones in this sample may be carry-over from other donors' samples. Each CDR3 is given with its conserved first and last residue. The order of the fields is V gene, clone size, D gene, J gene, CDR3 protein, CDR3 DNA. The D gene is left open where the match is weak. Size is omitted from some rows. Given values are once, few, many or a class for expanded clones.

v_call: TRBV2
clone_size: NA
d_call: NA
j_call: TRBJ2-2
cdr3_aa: CANSGRAINTGELFF
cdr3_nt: TGTGCCAACAGTGGCAGGGCTATCAACACCGGGGAGCTGTTTTTT

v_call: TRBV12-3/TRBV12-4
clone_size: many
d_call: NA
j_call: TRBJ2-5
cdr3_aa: CASSVTTQETQYF
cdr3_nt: TGTGCCAGCAGTGTGACAACCCAAGAGACCCAGTACTTC

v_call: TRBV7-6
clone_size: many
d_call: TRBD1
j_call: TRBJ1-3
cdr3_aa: CASSLGTGRSGNTIYF
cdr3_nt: TGTGCCAGCAGCTTGGGGACAGGACGTTCTGGAAACACCATATATTTT

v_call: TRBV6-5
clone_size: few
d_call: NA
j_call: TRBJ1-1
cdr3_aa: CASSQGQLEAFF
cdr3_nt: TGTGCCAGCAGTCAAGGACAGCTTGAAGCTTTCTTT

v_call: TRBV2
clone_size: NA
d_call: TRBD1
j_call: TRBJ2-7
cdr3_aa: CASKGTGGDEQYF
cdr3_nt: TGTGCCAGCAAAGGGACAGGGGGGGACGAGCAGTACTTC

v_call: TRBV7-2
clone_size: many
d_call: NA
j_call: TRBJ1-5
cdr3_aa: CASSFRGLNQPQHF
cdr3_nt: TGTGCCAGCAGCTTCCGGGGCCTCAATCAGCCCCAGCATTTT

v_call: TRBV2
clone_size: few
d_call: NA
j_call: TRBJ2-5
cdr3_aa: CASRIGQRGETQYF
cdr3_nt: TGTGCCAGCAGGATTGGGCAGAGAGGAGAGACCCAGTACTTC

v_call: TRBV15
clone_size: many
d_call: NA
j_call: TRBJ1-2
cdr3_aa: CATSRWGEKGGYTF
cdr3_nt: TGTGCCACCAGCAGATGGGGGGAAAAGGGTGGCTACACCTTC

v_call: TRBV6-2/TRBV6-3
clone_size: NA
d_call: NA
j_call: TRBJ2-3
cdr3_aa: CASSYSVGEEEDTQYF
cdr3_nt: TGTGCCAGCAGTTACTCTGTAGGGGAGGAAGAAGATACGCAGTATTTT

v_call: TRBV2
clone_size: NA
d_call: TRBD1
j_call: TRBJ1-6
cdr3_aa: CASTDRASSYNSPLHF
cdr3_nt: TGTGCCAGCACGGACAGGGCAAGCTCCTATAATTCACCCCTCCACTTT

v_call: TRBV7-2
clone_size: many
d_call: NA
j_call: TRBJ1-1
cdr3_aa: CASSLAPMNTEAFF
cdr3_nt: TGTGCCAGCAGCTTAGCACCCATGAACACTGAAGCTTTCTTT

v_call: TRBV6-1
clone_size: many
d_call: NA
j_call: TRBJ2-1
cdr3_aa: CASSRVVGGSYNEQFF
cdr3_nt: TGTGCCAGCAGCCGCGTTGTGGGGGGCTCCTACAATGAGCAGTTCTTC

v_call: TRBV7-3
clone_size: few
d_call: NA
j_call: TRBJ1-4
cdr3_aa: CASSLSPPVEKLFF
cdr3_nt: TGTGCCAGCAGCTTATCACCCCCCGTTGAAAAACTGTTTTTT

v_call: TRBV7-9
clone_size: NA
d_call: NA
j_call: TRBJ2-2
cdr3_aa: CASSPSTGAGELFF
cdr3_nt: TGTGCCAGCAGCCCCTCCACGGGAGCCGGGGAGCTGTTTTTT

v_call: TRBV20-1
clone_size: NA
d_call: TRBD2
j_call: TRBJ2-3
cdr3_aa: CSARKTSGRTDTQYF
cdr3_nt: TGCAGTGCTAGAAAGACTAGCGGGCGAACAGATACGCAGTATTTT

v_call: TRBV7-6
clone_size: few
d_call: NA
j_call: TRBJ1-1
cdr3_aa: CASSLALEGPEAFF
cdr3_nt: TGTGCCAGCAGCTTAGCGTTGGAGGGCCCTGAAGCTTTCTTT

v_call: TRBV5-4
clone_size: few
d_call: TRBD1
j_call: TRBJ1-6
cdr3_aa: CASRSTGGSFYNSPLHF
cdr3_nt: TGTGCCAGCAGATCCACAGGGGGATCCTTCTATAATTCACCCCTCCACTTT

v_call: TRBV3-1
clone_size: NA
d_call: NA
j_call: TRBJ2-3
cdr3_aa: CASSQSEGHTDTQYF
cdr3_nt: TGTGCCAGCAGCCAATCGGAGGGCCACACAGATACGCAGTATTTT

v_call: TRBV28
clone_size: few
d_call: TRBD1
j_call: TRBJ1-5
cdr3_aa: CASSGDRSNQPQHF
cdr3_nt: TGTGCCAGCAGCGGGGACAGATCAAATCAGCCCCAGCATTTT

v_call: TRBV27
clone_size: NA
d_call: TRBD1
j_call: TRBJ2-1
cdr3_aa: CASNKRDRLHNEQFF
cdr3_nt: TGTGCCAGCAATAAACGGGACAGGTTACACAATGAGCAGTTCTTC

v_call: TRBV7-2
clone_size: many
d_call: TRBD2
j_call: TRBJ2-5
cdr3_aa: CASGASGGQETQYF
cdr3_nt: TGTGCCAGCGGTGCTAGCGGGGGGCAGGAGACCCAGTACTTC

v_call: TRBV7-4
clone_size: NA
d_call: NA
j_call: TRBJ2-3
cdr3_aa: CASSLVRYSSTDTQYF
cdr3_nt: TGTGCCAGCAGCTTAGTCCGCTACTCTAGCACAGATACGCAGTATTTT

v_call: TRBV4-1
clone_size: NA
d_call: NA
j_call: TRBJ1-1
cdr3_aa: CASSQETGLATEWLNTEAFF
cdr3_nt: TGCGCCAGCAGCCAAGAAACAGGTCTCGCTACAGAATGGCTGAACACTGAAGCTTTCTTT

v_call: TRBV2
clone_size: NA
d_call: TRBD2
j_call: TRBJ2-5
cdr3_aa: CASSEGLAGAQETQYF
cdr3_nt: TGTGCCAGCAGTGAAGGACTAGCGGGGGCTCAAGAGACCCAGTACTTC

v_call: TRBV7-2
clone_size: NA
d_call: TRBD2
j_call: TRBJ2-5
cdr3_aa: CASSPKRGARPIETQYF
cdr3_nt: TGTGCCAGCAGCCCAAAGCGGGGGGCCCGGCCGATAGAGACCCAGTACTTC

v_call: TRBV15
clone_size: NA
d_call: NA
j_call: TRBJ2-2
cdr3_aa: CATSRDRGLEDLTGELFF
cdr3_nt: TGTGCCACCAGCAGAGATAGGGGCCTGGAGGATTTGACCGGGGAGCTGTTTTTT

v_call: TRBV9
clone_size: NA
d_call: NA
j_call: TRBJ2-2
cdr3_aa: CVSSAGGRTGPNTGELFF
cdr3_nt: TGTGTCAGCAGCGCGGGGGGTCGGACAGGACCGAACACCGGGGAGCTGTTTTTT

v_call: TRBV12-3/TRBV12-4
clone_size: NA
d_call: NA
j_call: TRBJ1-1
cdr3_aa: CAGTLGGNTEAFF
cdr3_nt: TGTGCCGGCACTTTGGGGGGTAACACTGAAGCTTTCTTT

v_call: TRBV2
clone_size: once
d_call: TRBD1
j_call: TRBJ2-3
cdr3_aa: CANPGTGDTDTQYF
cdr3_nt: TGTGCCAACCCCGGGACAGGTGACACAGATACGCAGTATTTT

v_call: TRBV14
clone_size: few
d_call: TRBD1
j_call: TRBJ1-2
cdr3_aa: CASSQHRGGYTF
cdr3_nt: TGTGCCAGCAGCCAACACAGGGGAGGCTACACCTTC

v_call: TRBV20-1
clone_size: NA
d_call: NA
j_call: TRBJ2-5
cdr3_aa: CSAPGSPRETQYF
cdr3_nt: TGCAGTGCCCCCGGATCACCGCGGGAGACCCAGTACTTC

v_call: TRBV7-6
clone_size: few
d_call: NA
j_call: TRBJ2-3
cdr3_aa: CASSSTSTSTDTQYF
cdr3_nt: TGTGCCAGCAGCTCCACCAGTACTAGCACAGATACGCAGTATTTT

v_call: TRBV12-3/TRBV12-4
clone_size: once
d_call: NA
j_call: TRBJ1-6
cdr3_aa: CASSFYPASYNSPLHF
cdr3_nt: TGTGCCAGCAGTTTTTATCCAGCGAGCTATAATTCACCCCTCCACTTT

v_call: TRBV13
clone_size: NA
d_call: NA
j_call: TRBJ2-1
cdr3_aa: CASSPSGISYNEQFF
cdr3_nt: TGTGCCAGCAGCCCCTCTGGAATTTCCTACAATGAGCAGTTCTTC